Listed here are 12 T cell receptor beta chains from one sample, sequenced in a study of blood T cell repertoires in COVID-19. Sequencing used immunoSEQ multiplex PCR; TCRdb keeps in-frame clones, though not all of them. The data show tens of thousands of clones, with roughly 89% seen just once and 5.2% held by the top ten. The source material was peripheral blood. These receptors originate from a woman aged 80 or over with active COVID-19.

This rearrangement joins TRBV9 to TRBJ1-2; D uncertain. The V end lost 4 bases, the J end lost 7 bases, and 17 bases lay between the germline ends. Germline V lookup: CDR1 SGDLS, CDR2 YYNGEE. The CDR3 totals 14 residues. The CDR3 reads CASSTTSLSGGYTF. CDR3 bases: TGTGCCAGCAGCACTACCTCCCTAAGTGGTGGCTACACCTTC. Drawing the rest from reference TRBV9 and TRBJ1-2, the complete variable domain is DSGVTQTPKHLITATGQRVTLRCSPRSGDLSVYWYQQSLDQGLQFLIQYYNGEERAKGNILERFSAQQFPDLHSELNLSSLELGDSALYFCASSTTSLSGGYTFGSGTRLTVV.

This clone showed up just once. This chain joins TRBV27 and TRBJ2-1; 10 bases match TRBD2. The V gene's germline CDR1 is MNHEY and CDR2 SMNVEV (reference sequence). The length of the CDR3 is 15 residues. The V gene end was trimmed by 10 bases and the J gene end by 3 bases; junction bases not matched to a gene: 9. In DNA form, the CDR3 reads TGTGCCACTTCAGCGGGAGGGGTGATCTACAATGAGCAGTTCTTC. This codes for CATSAGGVIYNEQFF.

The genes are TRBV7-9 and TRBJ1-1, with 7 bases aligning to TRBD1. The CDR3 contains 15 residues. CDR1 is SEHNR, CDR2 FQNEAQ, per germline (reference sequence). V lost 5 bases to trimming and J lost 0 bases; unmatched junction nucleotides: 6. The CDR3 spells CASSRTGDMNTEAFF. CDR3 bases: TGTGCCAGCAGCCGAACAGGGGATATGAACACTGAAGCTTTCTTT.

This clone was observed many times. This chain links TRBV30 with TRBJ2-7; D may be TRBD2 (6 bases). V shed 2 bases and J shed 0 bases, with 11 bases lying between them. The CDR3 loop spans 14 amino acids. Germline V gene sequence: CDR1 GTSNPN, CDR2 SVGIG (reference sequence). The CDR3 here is CAWSFGGPSYEQYF. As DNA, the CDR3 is TGTGCCTGGAGTTTCGGGGGTCCCTCCTACGAGCAGTACTTC.

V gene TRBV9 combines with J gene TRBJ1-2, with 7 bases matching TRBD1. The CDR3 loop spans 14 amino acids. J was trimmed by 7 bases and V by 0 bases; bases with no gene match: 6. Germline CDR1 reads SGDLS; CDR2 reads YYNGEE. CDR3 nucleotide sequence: TGTGCCAGCAGCGTAGAAGGGCACAGGGGTGGCTACACCTTC. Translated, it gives CASSVEGHRGGYTF.

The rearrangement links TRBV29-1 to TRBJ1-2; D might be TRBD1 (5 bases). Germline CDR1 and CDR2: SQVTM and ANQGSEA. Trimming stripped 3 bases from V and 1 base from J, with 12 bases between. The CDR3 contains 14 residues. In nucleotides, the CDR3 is TGCAGCGTTGATCCTGGACATAGTAACTATGGCTACACCTTC. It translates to CSVDPGHSNYGYTF.

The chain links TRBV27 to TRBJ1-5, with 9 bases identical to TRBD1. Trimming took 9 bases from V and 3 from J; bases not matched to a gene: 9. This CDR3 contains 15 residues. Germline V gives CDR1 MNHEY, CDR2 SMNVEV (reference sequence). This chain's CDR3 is CASGTGGPNNQPQHF. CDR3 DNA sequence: TGTGCCAGTGGTACAGGGGGCCCTAACAATCAGCCCCAGCATTTT.

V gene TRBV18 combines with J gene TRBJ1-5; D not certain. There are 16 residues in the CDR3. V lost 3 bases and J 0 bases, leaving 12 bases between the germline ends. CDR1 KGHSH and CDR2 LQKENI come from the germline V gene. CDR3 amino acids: CASSPFSQYSNQPQHF. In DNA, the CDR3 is TGTGCCAGCTCACCGTTTTCACAGTATAGCAATCAGCCCCAGCATTTT.

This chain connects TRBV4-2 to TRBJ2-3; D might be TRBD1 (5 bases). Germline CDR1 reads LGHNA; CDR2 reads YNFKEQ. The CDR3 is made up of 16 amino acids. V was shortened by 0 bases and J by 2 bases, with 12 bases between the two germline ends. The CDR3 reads CASSQDSTDITDTQYF. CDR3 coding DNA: TGTGCCAGCAGCCAAGATTCGACGGACATCACAGATACGCAGTATTTT.

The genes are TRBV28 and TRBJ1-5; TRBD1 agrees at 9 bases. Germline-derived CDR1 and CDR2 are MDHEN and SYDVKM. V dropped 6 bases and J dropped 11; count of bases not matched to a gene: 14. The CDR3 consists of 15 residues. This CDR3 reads CASSPTGGGMATQHF. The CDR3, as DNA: TGTGCCAGCAGCCCCACAGGGGGCGGGATGGCGACCCAGCATTTT.

The DNA for the CDR3 is TGCGCCAGCAGCGTGGGACAGTCTCTCTACGAGCAGTACTTC. Translated: CASSVGQSLYEQYF. The V gene is TRBV5-1, the J gene TRBJ2-7; 7 bases fit TRBD1. From germline, CDR1 is SGHRS and CDR2 YFSETQ. CDR3 length: 14 residues. After removal of 4 bases from V and 3 bases from J, the junction contained 7 bases not matched to a gene.

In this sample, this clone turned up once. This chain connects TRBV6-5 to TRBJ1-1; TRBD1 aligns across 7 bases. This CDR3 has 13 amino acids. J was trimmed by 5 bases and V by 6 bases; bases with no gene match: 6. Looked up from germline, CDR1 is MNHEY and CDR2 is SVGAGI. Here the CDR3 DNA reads TGTGCCAGCAGAAAAGACAGGGTAACTGAAGCTTTCTTT. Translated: CASRKDRVTEAFF.